This T cell receptor beta chain emerged from a study of blood T cell repertoires in COVID-19. Across the study: Sites across the United States, Italy and Spain contributed samples from acute and convalescent COVID-19. In each case, the material was cDNA or gDNA derived from T cells, B-cell-depleted T cells, or PBMCs.

The CDR3 runs to 19 residues. Germline CDR1 reads SGHDN; CDR2 reads FVKESK. V lost 3 bases, J lost 1 base, and 15 bases stayed unmatched. Authors' data handling: Reference gene primer amplification in the assay estimated nucleated cell counts. Profiling relied on immunoSEQ multiplex PCR, and the TCRdb table lists in-frame clones only, not all of them. That table furnishes V, J and clone size, whereas the DNA furnished D and trimming. The data contain fewer than 300,000 clones, approximately 82% of them seen just once; the ten biggest clones take up roughly 5%. Within the sample, this clone is medium-sized.

This TCR was recovered from a man older than 75 with acute or convalescent COVID-19. The chain carries TRBV14 and TRBJ2-3; 8 positions agree with TRBD2. The sample taken for sequencing was peripheral blood. CDR3 sequence: CASSQIGIAGRGGTDTQYF. The CDR3 DNA sequence: TGTGCCAGCAGCCAGATAGGGATAGCGGGGAGGGGTGGCACAGATACGCAGTATTTT.